This T cell receptor beta chain was recovered during a study of shared clonotypes between healthy human individuals. Sequencing used immunoSEQ multiplex PCR; TCRdb keeps in-frame clones, though not all of them. The data contain around 2.5 million clones, over 85% of them seen just once; the ten biggest clones take up 0.36%. Germline CDR1 SGHRS, CDR2 YFSETQ. V trimming: 3 bases; J trimming: 5 bases; junction bases outside the gene matches: 11. CDR3 length: 17 amino acids. The sequencing sample was made of naive CD4+ T cells from PBMCs. Sample subset: CD45RA+ positively selected. The chain employs TRBV5-1 and TRBJ2-2; TRBD2 agrees at 9 bases. This clonotype was sampled from a man aged 18 to 29 in good health. Some clones in this sample may be carry-over from other donors' samples. CDR3 in DNA: TGCGCCAGCAGCTCCTCCTCCGCGGGAGGGCCGACCGGGGAGCTGTTTTTT. Translating it yields CASSSSSAGGPTGELFF.